The entry that follows covers one TCR beta chain sequence. Its antigen specificity is not known. No base-level quality is on record; no much larger clone is a single base apart. This record comes from a study of OX40 agonist ivuxolimab in advanced cancers. In the study overall: Ivuxolimab, which targeted the costimulatory receptor OX40 (CD134), was an agonistic, fully human IgG2 monoclonal antibody. The dose-escalation cohort was about 87% male with a mean age of 60 years, ranging from roughly 20 to 80. The point of sequencing TCRbeta in the periphery was to test whether ivuxolimab changed TCR sequence diversity and drove clonal T-cell expansion. Prior anti-PD-1, anti-PD-L1 or anti-CTLA-4 therapy was permitted, and checkpoint inhibitors had been received by approximately 39% of dose-escalation patients. Intravenous ivuxolimab was administered to patients every 2 weeks at six dose levels: 0.01, 0.1, 0.3, 1.5, 3 and 10 mg/kg. Of the approximately 50 dose-escalation patients, hepatocellular carcinoma was present in about 19, melanoma in around 15, renal cell carcinoma in 9 and head and neck cancer in 9. Partial responses occurred in three dose-escalation patients, of whom one had hepatocellular carcinoma and two had cutaneous melanoma. The paper describes the monotherapy dose-escalation part (N ≈ 50 patients) of the phase I trial of ivuxolimab.

To sequence the TCRbeta CDR3 region, genomic DNA was isolated from the sorted cells. TCRbeta CDR3 regions were sequenced using the immunoSEQ Assay. Sourced from immuneACCESS, this table was stored by TCRdb with only in-frame sequences that have V and J called. A share of the clones is absent; for the studies checked, an unresolved V gene accounts for under half, and the remainder has no known explanation. The sample contains approximately 74,000 clones, 90% of them found a single time. Clones ranked in the top ten supply over 9.5% of the sample. The trial excluded patients who had a history of autoimmune disease or who were on systemic immunosuppression. In every dose cohort, peripheral blood was drawn for TCR sequencing at baseline, cycle 4 day 1, and cycle 7 day 1. Samples were obtained from an open-label, multicenter, first-in-human phase I dose-escalation trial of ivuxolimab. Adults with locally advanced or metastatic melanoma, renal cell carcinoma, hepatocellular carcinoma or head and neck squamous cell carcinoma were enrolled in the trial. Before TCR sequencing, CD4+ T cells and CD8+ T cells were sorted from peripheral blood as separate populations.

Beyond this particular receptor, the publication reports: Antigen specificity was not determined for the clonally expanded peripheral T cells. Low levels of normalized T-cell clonal expansion were also shown by some nonresponding patients. Partial responders in the 0.1-3.0 mg/kg groups had among the lowest normalized peripheral clonal expansion, especially among CD8+ T cells. After ivuxolimab, CD8+ T cells had more expanded clones than CD4+ T cells on average. At doses of 0.1 to 3.0 mg/kg, clonal expansion of both CD4+ and CD8+ T cells in blood was seen between baseline and week 6.

Sequencing was performed on CD4+ or CD8+ T cells sorted from blood, taken in a trial of the OX40 agonist ivuxolimab. The sequence derives from an adult with an advanced solid tumor such as melanoma, head and neck, liver or kidney cancer.

The DNA sequence is given as TGTGCCAGCAGCTCCGGACAGAAAGAGACCCAGTACTTC. Its coded protein is CASSSGQKETQYF. The sequence joins TRBV7-9 to TRBJ2-5, and perhaps TRBD1 as D gene, on 6 matching bases. Trimming costs V 4 bases and J 3 bases, and their ends lie 9 bases apart. According to the germline V gene (reference sequence), CDR1 reads SEHNR and CDR2 reads FQNEAQ. Counted from cysteine to phenylalanine, this CDR3 has 13 amino acids. Of the read, only the CDR3 DNA is kept; its 39 bases are in frame from base 1.